This T cell receptor beta chain was recorded in a study of blood T cell repertoires in COVID-19. The participants were between about 18 and 100 years old and came from under 25 US areas. Germline assignment: CDR1 MDHEN and CDR2 SYDVKM. There are 15 residues in the CDR3. Trimming took off 8 bases at V and 9 bases at J, with 20 bases between the two ends. Original processing methods: Using reference gene primer amplification, nucleated cell counts were estimated. Assay: immunoSEQ multiplex PCR; the TCRdb copy retains only in-frame clones and omits some. V and J calls and clone size are those listed in that table; D and trimming were worked out from the DNA. The table has 100,000 to 150,000 clones, under 90% seen once; the top ten hold 2.4%.

This sequence was found in a man aged 35-49 years with acute COVID-19. The sequenced sample consisted of PBMCs or T cells enriched from blood (not recorded which). The V call is TRBV28, the J call TRBJ1-6; tentative D call: TRBD1 (6 bases). The CDR3 nucleotides read TGTGCCAGCGGAAGGGGGGGGGTTATGGGTTCACCCCTCCACTTT. Its translation: CASGRGGVMGSPLHF.